The source of this T cell receptor beta chain is a study of T-cell memory formation after mild COVID-19. Study context: Most TCR clusters belonged to a single donor. Overall study findings and caveats: The study detected some responding clones in pre-infection memory, suggesting cross-reactive memory joined.

The CDR3 is 12 residues long. Trimming pared 6 bases from V and 8 bases from J, leaving 16 bases between. The V gene's germline CDR1 is DFQATT and CDR2 SNEGSKA (reference sequence). cDNA libraries for TCR alpha and TCR beta, carrying sample barcodes and UMIs, came from 5'RACE with constant-segment primers. MiXCR was run by TCRdb on the 5' RACE reads, yielding one entry per CDR3 protein. In the table there are approximately 200,000 distinct CDR3 sequences, 16% of which are singletons. This clonotype occurred a few times. Its antigen is as yet unknown. This TCR was sampled from an adult woman who had mild COVID-19 (a few samples of this study predate the infection). Cell type and time point are not known. Sequenced material: PBMCs or a T cell subset sorted from them (not recorded which). The chain employs TRBV20-1 and TRBJ1-2, with D possibly TRBD1 on 6 matching bases. The CDR3 here is CSAVTGTGGYTF. CDR3 DNA: TGCAGTGCCGTTACAGGGACGGGGGGCTACACCTTC.